This T cell receptor beta chain derives from a study of T-cell memory formation after mild COVID-19. Study results and limitations: SARS-CoV-2 specificity of second-wave clones peaking day 37 was unconfirmed. Pre-infection memory held some responding clones, suggesting pre-existing cross-reactive T cells responded. Later expanders leaned CD4+, whereas day 15 to 85 contracting clones were balanced CD4/CD8. CD8+ contracting clones occupied EMRA, while CD4+ ones occupied mainly CM and EM.

TCRdb analysed the 5' RACE reads with MiXCR anew, one entry per CDR3 protein. The data contain 250,000 to 350,000 distinct CDR3 sequences, around 16% of them singletons. A word on this clonotype: No antigen is known for it.

Germline CDR1 SGHTA, CDR2 FQGTGA. The CDR3 runs to 15 residues. V dropped 5 bases and J dropped 3; count of bases not matched to a gene: 5. The source of this sequence is a man aged 18 to 30 who had mild COVID-19 (a few samples of this study predate the infection). Cell type and time point are not known. Sequencing was performed on PBMCs or a T cell subset sorted from them (not recorded which). J is TRBJ1-5 and V is TRBV7-3, with TRBD1 identical over 9 bases. DNA for the CDR3: TGTGCCAGCAGCCCCGGGACAGGGCACAATCAGCCCCAGCATTTT. Its protein product is CASSPGTGHNQPQHF.